This T cell receptor (beta chain) is drawn from a study of cytomegalovirus exposure and HLA in healthy donors. Primers included in the PCR were 60 Vbeta and 13 Jbeta primers. The table came from immunoSEQ multiplex PCR; TCRdb's copy has only in-frame clones and leaves some out. The profile shows over 100,000 clones, nearly 80% of them singletons. Germline assignment: CDR1 SGDLS and CDR2 YYNGEE. The CDR3 runs to 15 residues. Losses at the gene ends were 2 bases for V and 1 base for J; bases not matched to a gene: 2. In regard to this clone: Its specificity is not known.

Overall study findings and caveats: In a later analysis, productive TCRs from donors in an Asian-associated ancestry cluster reportedly carried fewer N-insertions than the cohort mean.

The sequencing input was PBMCs. The rearrangement uses TRBV9 and TRBJ2-3; 9 nucleotides agree with TRBD2. The receptor comes from a male donor in good health and CMV-seronegative. As DNA, the CDR3 is TGTGCCAGCAGCGTGGTAGCGGGGGGCACAGATACGCAGTATTTT. Its protein product is CASSVVAGGTDTQYF. Variable domain in full (rest from reference TRBV9 and TRBJ2-3): DSGVTQTPKHLITATGQRVTLRCSPRSGDLSVYWYQQSLDQGLQFLIQYYNGEERAKGNILERFSAQQFPDLHSELNLSSLELGDSALYFCASSVVAGGTDTQYFGPGTRLTVL.